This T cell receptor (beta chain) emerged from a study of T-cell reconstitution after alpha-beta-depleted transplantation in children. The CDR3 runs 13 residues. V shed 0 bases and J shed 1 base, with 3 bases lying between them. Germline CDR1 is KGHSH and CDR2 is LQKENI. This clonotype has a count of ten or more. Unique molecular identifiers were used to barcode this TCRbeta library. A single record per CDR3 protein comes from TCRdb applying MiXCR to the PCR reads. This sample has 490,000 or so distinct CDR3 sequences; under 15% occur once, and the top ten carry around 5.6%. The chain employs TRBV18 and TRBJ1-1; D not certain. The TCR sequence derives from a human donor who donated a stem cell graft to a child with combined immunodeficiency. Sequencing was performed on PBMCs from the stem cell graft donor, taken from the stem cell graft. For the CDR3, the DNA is TGTGCCAGCTCACCACCATGGAACACTGAAGCTTTCTTT. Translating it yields CASSPPWNTEAFF.